Presented here are 32 T cell receptor beta chains from one specimen sequenced in a study of human T cells and chemical hapten exposure. The study's library attached unique molecular identifiers to single cDNA molecules. MiXCR was run by TCRdb on the reads, yielding one entry per CDR3 protein. The sample has about 120,000 distinct CDR3 sequences; less than 10% are singletons. The authors' total RNA extraction used unfractionated whole blood. The source material was whole blood. Source of these receptors: a human donor in good health. Some clones in this sample may be carry-over from other donors' samples.

In this sample, this clonotype turned up a few times. The V and J genes are TRBV29-1 and TRBJ2-3; 7 positions match TRBD1. The V segment lost 3 bases and the J segment 3 bases; nucleotides outside the gene matches: 18. This CDR3 has 18 residues. CDR1 and CDR2 (germline): SQVTM, ANQGSEA. CDR3 sequence reads: CSVDFGTAPFRGTDTQYF. CDR3 sequence (DNA): TGCAGCGTTGATTTCGGGACAGCCCCATTCCGGGGAACAGATACGCAGTATTTT.

This clonotype was recorded at least ten times. The chain couples TRBV20-1 to TRBJ1-5, with D maybe TRBD1 (6 bases). This CDR3 has 13 residues. The germline gives CDR1 DFQATT, CDR2 SNEGSKA (reference sequence). Trimming pared 2 bases from V and 7 bases from J, leaving 12 bases between. The CDR3 reads CSARIGGGQPQHF. The CDR3 bases are TGCAGTGCTAGAATAGGGGGTGGCCAGCCCCAGCATTTT.

This clonotype appeared a few times. V and J are TRBV4-1 and TRBJ1-1; 7 bases map to TRBD1. The trim removed 3 bases at V and 4 bases at J, leaving 2 bases unmatched. The V gene's germline CDR1 is MGHRA and CDR2 YSYEKL. The CDR3 spans 13 residues. The CDR3 sequence: CASSHEGATEAFF. The CDR3, as DNA: TGCGCCAGCAGCCATGAGGGGGCCACTGAAGCTTTCTTT.

This clonotype has a handful of counts. The chain carries TRBV20-1 and TRBJ2-7, with D perhaps matching TRBD1 or TRBD2 (5 bases each). Germline-derived CDR1 and CDR2 are DFQATT and SNEGSKA (reference sequence). The length of the CDR3 is 14 residues. The V gene lost 4 bases and the J gene lost 0 bases, with 13 bases spanning the gap. Here the CDR3 DNA reads TGCAGTGCTAAAGGGACCGAGAGCTCCTACGAGCAGTACTTC. Its protein is CSAKGTESSYEQYF.

This clonotype was seen at least ten times. This sequence joins TRBV20-1 and TRBJ2-1; 10 nucleotides align to TRBD2. The CDR3 sequence is 14 residues long. The germline gives CDR1 DFQATT, CDR2 SNEGSKA (reference sequence). The trim removed 5 bases at V and 3 bases at J, leaving 4 bases unmatched. The CDR3 region has the DNA TGCAGTGCTCCGGGGACTAGCGACTACAATGAGCAGTTCTTC. Its translation: CSAPGTSDYNEQFF.

This chain connects TRBV7-2 to TRBJ1-5; 7 bases match TRBD1. V dropped 3 bases and J dropped 5; count of bases not matched to a gene: 4. The length of the CDR3 is 14 residues. The germline gives CDR1 SGHTA, CDR2 FQGNSA. The CDR3: CASSFQTGDQPQHF. The CDR3 region has the DNA TGTGCCAGCAGCTTCCAAACAGGGGATCAGCCCCAGCATTTT. The whole variable domain, remainder taken from reference TRBV7-2 and TRBJ1-5, is GAGVSQSPSNKVTEKGKDVELRCDPISGHTALYWYRQSLGQGLEFLIYFQGNSAPDKSGLPSDRFSAERTGGSVSTLTIQRTQQEDSAVYLCASSFQTGDQPQHFGDGTRLSIL.

This clonotype showed up just a few times. The J gene is TRBJ2-3, the V gene TRBV29-1; 9 bases line up with TRBD1. The ends lost 7 bases at V and 4 bases at J; junction bases unmatched: 6. CDR1 is SQVTM and CDR2 is ANQGSEA in the germline V gene. The CDR3 totals 13 residues. The CDR3 here is CSGGTGRADTQYF. The CDR3 region has the DNA TGCAGCGGGGGGACAGGGCGCGCAGATACGCAGTATTTT.

This clonotype was recorded many times. The V gene is TRBV12-3 or TRBV12-4, the J gene TRBJ1-2, with D tentatively TRBD1 (6 bases). CDR3 length: 17 amino acids. Trimming removed 2 bases from V and 4 bases from J, with 20 bases in between. In DNA form, the CDR3 reads TGTGCCAGCAGTTTAACCCTCGGGGGGCGAGGTAGCTATGGCTACACCTTC. Translating gives CASSLTLGGRGSYGYTF.

This clonotype was picked up a small number of times. The chain is built from TRBV6-6 and TRBJ2-7; D gene unclear. The V end was cut by 4 bases, the J end by 0 bases, with 7 bases between. From germline, CDR1 is MNHNY and CDR2 SVGAGI (reference sequence). The CDR3 length is 13 residues. For the CDR3, the DNA is TGTGCCAGCAGTTCAGACATCTCCTACGAGCAGTACTTC. This codes for CASSSDISYEQYF.

The chain links TRBV20-1 to TRBJ2-1, with D possibly being TRBD1 or TRBD2 (6 bases each). Looked up from germline, CDR1 is DFQATT and CDR2 is SNEGSKA (reference sequence). The germline V and J ends were trimmed by 3 bases and 9 bases, with 15 bases remaining between them. This CDR3 is built from 13 residues. The CDR3 region has the DNA TGCAGTGCTAGTGGGGGGCCCTACGGTGAGCAGTTCTTC. This encodes CSASGGPYGEQFF.

This clonotype was recorded many times. The chain joins TRBV12-5 to TRBJ2-5, with D possibly being TRBD1 or TRBD2 (5 bases each). The CDR3 is made up of 15 amino acids. Germline CDR1 reads LGHNT; CDR2 reads FRNRAP. Trimming left V 1 base short and J 1 base short, with 10 bases between. CDR3 nucleotides: TGTGCTAGTGGTTTGGCCGGGACGGTCCAAGAGACCCAGTACTTC. Its translation: CASGLAGTVQETQYF. The variable domain in full, with the rest retrieved from reference TRBV12-5 and TRBJ2-5, is DARVTQTPRHKVTEMGQEVTMRCQPILGHNTVFWYRQTMMQGLELLAYFRNRAPLDDSGMPKDRFSAEMPDATLATLKIQPSEPRDSAVYFCASGLAGTVQETQYFGPGTRLLVL.

This clonotype was detected many times. This rearrangement joins TRBV19 to TRBJ2-5, with 7 bases fitting TRBD2. Germline V gene sequence: CDR1 LNHDA, CDR2 SQIVND (reference sequence). With 7 bases clipped from V and 5 bases from J, the junction kept 4 bases outside the gene matches. The CDR3 totals 12 residues. The CDR3: CASMGGTETQYF. The CDR3, as DNA: TGTGCCAGTATGGGAGGGACGGAGACCCAGTACTTC.

This clonotype turned up a few times. The chain is built from TRBV3-1 and TRBJ1-1; 7 positions match TRBD1. Germline V CDR1 and CDR2: LGHDT, YNNKEL (reference sequence). CDR3 length equals 12 residues. After removal of 4 bases from V and 7 bases from J, the junction contained 3 bases not matched to a gene. The CDR3 sequence: CASSRGGFEAFF. In nucleotides, the CDR3 is TGTGCCAGCAGCCGAGGGGGCTTTGAAGCTTTCTTT.

This clonotype was picked up a small number of times. The rearrangement uses TRBV7-9 and TRBJ1-1; D possibly corresponds to TRBD1 (5 bases). Between the trimmed V and J ends, which lost 6 bases and 2 bases, there was a span of 16 bases. The CDR3 is 15 residues long. CDR1 is SEHNR, CDR2 FQNEAQ, per germline (reference sequence). CDR3 nucleotide sequence: TGTGCCAGCAGTCAAGCCGGGACGGCAAACACTGAAGCTTTCTTT. It specifies CASSQAGTANTEAFF.

The rearrangement joins TRBV5-8 to TRBJ2-2, with TRBD1 matching over 8 bases. Trimming took 3 bases from V and 4 from J; bases not matched to a gene: 5. Germline V gives CDR1 SGHTS, CDR2 YDEGEE. The CDR3 is made up of 15 amino acids. The CDR3 protein is CASSSGQVLTGELFF. The CDR3, as DNA: TGTGCCAGCAGCTCGGGACAGGTGCTCACCGGGGAGCTGTTTTTT.

This clonotype was seen only a few times. V is TRBV7-2 and J is TRBJ2-1; D gene ambiguous. Trimming pared 1 base from V and 3 bases from J, leaving 10 bases between. The germline gives CDR1 SGHTA, CDR2 FQGNSA. This CDR3 has 15 residues. The CDR3 nucleotides are TGTGCCAGCAGCTTAGATGGACCTAACTACAATGAGCAGTTCTTC. This translates into CASSLDGPNYNEQFF. The complete variable domain, with remaining parts taken from reference TRBV7-2 and TRBJ2-1, reads GAGVSQSPSNKVTEKGKDVELRCDPISGHTALYWYRQSLGQGLEFLIYFQGNSAPDKSGLPSDRFSAERTGGSVSTLTIQRTQQEDSAVYLCASSLDGPNYNEQFFGPGTRLTVL.

This clonotype was picked up many times. The gene calls are TRBV12-3 or TRBV12-4 and TRBJ2-7, with 10 nucleotides matching TRBD2. With V trimmed by 4 bases and J by 3 bases, 9 bases remained unmatched. The CDR3 consists of 16 residues. The CDR3 coding sequence is TGTGCCAGCAGTTCGCCAGCTAGCGGGAGCATCTACGAGCAGTACTTC. Amino acids: CASSSPASGSIYEQYF.

This clonotype showed up just a few times. V and J are TRBV11-2 and TRBJ2-1; TRBD2 aligns across 8 bases. V lost 4 bases to trimming and J lost 5 bases; unmatched junction nucleotides: 7. This CDR3 contains 15 residues. Germline CDR1 is SGHAT and CDR2 is FQNNGV. CDR3 coding DNA: TGTGCCAGCAGCTCACTAATCGGGGGGGACAATGAGCAGTTCTTC. It specifies CASSSLIGGDNEQFF.

The rearrangement joins TRBV5-6 to TRBJ2-1; 7 bases line up with TRBD1. The CDR3 totals 15 residues. The trim removed 4 bases at V and 2 bases at J, leaving 6 bases unmatched. The germline V gene has CDR1 SGHDT and CDR2 YYEEEE. In nucleotides, the CDR3 is TGTGCCAGCAGCCCCGACAGGGCCCCCTACAATGAGCAGTTCTTC. Translating gives CASSPDRAPYNEQFF.

This clonotype was observed at least ten times. This chain uses TRBV5-5 with TRBJ2-3, with a weak D call TRBD2 (7 bases). The CDR3 is made up of 15 amino acids. CDR1 and CDR2 from the germline V gene are SGHKS and YYEKEE (reference sequence). With 5 bases removed from V and 2 bases from J, the gap between germline ends came to 15 bases. This CDR3 reads CASSYQGRATDTQYF. CDR3 coding DNA: TGTGCCAGCAGTTACCAGGGGAGGGCCACAGATACGCAGTATTTT.

This clonotype was observed at least ten times. In DNA, the CDR3 is TGTGCCAGCAGTCCTGACGGAGGTCTCACTGAAGCTTTCTTT. Its translation is CASSPDGGLTEAFF. This chain joins TRBV5-4 and TRBJ1-1; no definite D call. Trimming shortened V by 5 bases and J by 4 bases, and 15 bases separated the two germline ends. The germline V gene encodes CDR1 SGHNT and CDR2 YYREEE (reference sequence). The CDR3 loop spans 14 amino acids.

This clonotype was counted a few times. The chain recombines TRBV5-4 with TRBJ1-1, with 8 bases fitting TRBD1. The length of the CDR3 is 15 residues. V lost 3 bases, J lost 4 bases, and 8 bases stayed unmatched. Germline V gene sequence: CDR1 SGHNT, CDR2 YYREEE (reference sequence). The CDR3 loop is CASSWMTGVGTEAFF. The CDR3 nucleotides are TGTGCCAGCAGCTGGATGACAGGGGTGGGCACTGAAGCTTTCTTT.

DNA for the CDR3: TGCAGCGTCGCACTAGCGGACTCCTACAATGAGCAGTTCTTC. As protein: CSVALADSYNEQFF. The J gene is TRBJ2-1, the V gene TRBV29-1; 8 bases fit TRBD2. The CDR3 extends over 14 amino acids. Germline-derived CDR1 and CDR2 are SQVTM and ANQGSEA. V lost 6 bases, J lost 0 bases, and 4 bases stayed unmatched.

This clonotype was detected ten times or more. The chain has TRBV5-6 and TRBJ1-2, with 8 bases identical to TRBD1. Unmatched junction bases numbered 4, after V lost 0 bases and J lost 6 bases. Per the germline V gene, CDR1 is SGHDT and CDR2 is YYEEEE. The CDR3 length is 14 residues. CDR3 protein: CASSLDPGGDGYTF. As DNA, the CDR3 is TGTGCCAGCAGCTTGGACCCAGGGGGCGATGGCTACACCTTC.

This clonotype was observed at least ten times. The chain uses TRBV20-1 and TRBJ1-1; no firm D call. V was pared by 3 bases and J by 10 bases, with 12 bases between. The V gene's germline CDR1 is DFQATT and CDR2 SNEGSKA (reference sequence). The CDR3 totals 11 residues. The CDR3 protein is CSASTPARAFF. In nucleotides, the CDR3 is TGCAGTGCTAGTACCCCGGCCAGAGCTTTCTTT.

This clonotype has more than one count but fewer than ten. The V call is TRBV7-7, the J call TRBJ2-1; 15 positions match TRBD2. This CDR3 region has 17 residues. The germline gives CDR1 SSHAT, CDR2 FNYEAQ (reference sequence). V dropped 5 bases and J dropped 5; count of bases not matched to a gene: 7. The CDR3 is CASSPGTSGRQNNEQFF. The CDR3 DNA reads TGTGCCAGCAGCCCTGGGACTAGCGGGAGGCAAAACAATGAGCAGTTCTTC.

The J gene is TRBJ2-7, the V gene TRBV6-2 or TRBV6-3; D might be TRBD1 (6 bases). CDR3 length equals 15 residues. V lost 3 bases to trimming and J lost 2 bases, with 14 bases between them. Germline CDR1 is MNHEY and CDR2 is SVGEGT. Here the CDR3 reads CASSYGQLTTYEQYF. As DNA, the CDR3 is TGTGCCAGCAGTTATGGACAGTTAACAACCTACGAGCAGTACTTC.

This clonotype was counted many times. The chain combines TRBV3-1 with TRBJ2-3; TRBD1 is a possible D gene (6 bases). From germline, CDR1 is LGHDT and CDR2 YNNKEL (reference sequence). The V end was cut by 2 bases, the J end by 5 bases, with 14 bases between. CDR3 length equals 15 residues. The CDR3 DNA follows: TGTGCCAGCAGCCAAAATCCCCTAGGGGGAGATACGCAGTATTTT. Its translation: CASSQNPLGGDTQYF.

The chain carries TRBV12-3 or TRBV12-4 and TRBJ2-1; 9 bases fit TRBD1. This CDR3 is 16 amino acids long. Trimming removed 4 bases from V and 2 bases from J; junction bases left unmatched: 6. The CDR3 sequence: CASSSEGQGAYNEQFF. Here the CDR3 DNA reads TGTGCCAGCAGTTCTGAGGGACAGGGTGCCTACAATGAGCAGTTCTTC.

CDR3 DNA: TGCAGTGCCCCGGACAGGGGGACACATTCACCCCTCCACTTT. Amino acid sequence: CSAPDRGTHSPLHF. The rearrangement joins TRBV20-1 to TRBJ1-6, with 10 bases matching TRBD1. This CDR3 has 14 amino acids. V was clipped by 6 bases and J by 8 bases; unmatched bases: 7. The germline V gene encodes CDR1 DFQATT and CDR2 SNEGSKA (reference sequence).

This clonotype was detected a few times. The chain carries TRBV21-1 and TRBJ2-1; no DNA check was done on the table's D call, TRBD2. TRBV21-1 is an annotated pseudogene. The CDR3 runs to 16 residues. The CDR3 loop is CASSKEGLAHYNEQFF. The CDR3 bases are TGTGCCAGCAGCAAAGAGGGACTAGCGCACTACAATGAGCAGTTCTTC.

This clonotype was observed a few times. The genes are TRBV29-1 and TRBJ2-2, with TRBD1 identical over 11 bases. The V segment lost 8 bases and the J segment 4 bases; nucleotides outside the gene matches: 12. From germline, CDR1 is SQVTM and CDR2 ANQGSEA. CDR3 length: 16 residues. In nucleotides, the CDR3 is TGCAGCCCCGGACAGGGGGCCCCTCGAGGCACCGGGGAGCTGTTTTTT. Encoded protein: CSPGQGAPRGTGELFF.